This TCR beta chain derives from a study of cytomegalovirus exposure and HLA in healthy donors. General study results and limits: Rare TCR sequences predominated, though certain public TCRs were found in many donors. Testing in vitro showed a few CMV-associated chains specific for CMV antigens.

With regard to this clone: Its antigen is as yet unknown.

The assay was immunoSEQ multiplex PCR, and TCRdb's table has in-frame clones only and misses some. The sample contains 60,000 to 65,000 clones, roughly 95% of which appear only once. It was the roughly 130-subject validation cohort, separate from the approximately 620-subject first cohort, to which the donors belonged. Sequencing was carried out using PBMCs. The TCR originated in a woman aged 18-29 years in good health and CMV-seropositive.

CDR3: CASGGGNTEAFF. CDR3 sequence (DNA): TGTGCCAGCGGCGGGGGGAACACTGAAGCTTTCTTT. The chain carries TRBV7-2 and TRBJ1-1, with a possible D match to TRBD1 (5 bases). With 8 bases removed from V and 1 base from J, the gap between germline ends came to 8 bases. Germline values: CDR1 SGHTA, CDR2 FQGNSA. The CDR3 is 12 amino acids.